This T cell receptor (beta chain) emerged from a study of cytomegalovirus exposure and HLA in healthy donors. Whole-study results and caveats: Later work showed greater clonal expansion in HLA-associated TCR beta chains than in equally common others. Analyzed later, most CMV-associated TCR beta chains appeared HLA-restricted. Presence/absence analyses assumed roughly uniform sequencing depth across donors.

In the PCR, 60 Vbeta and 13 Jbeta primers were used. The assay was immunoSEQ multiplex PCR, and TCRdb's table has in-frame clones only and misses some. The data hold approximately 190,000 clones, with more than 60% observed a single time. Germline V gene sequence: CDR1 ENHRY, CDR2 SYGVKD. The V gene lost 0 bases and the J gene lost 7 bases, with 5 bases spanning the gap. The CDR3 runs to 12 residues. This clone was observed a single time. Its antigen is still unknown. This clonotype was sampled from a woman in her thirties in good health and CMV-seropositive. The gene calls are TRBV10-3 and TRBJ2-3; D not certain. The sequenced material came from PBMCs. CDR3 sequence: CAISESLYTQYF. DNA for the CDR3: TGTGCCATCAGTGAGTCCCTTTATACGCAGTATTTT.